These 30 T cell receptor beta chains originate from one sample sequenced in a study of CD8 T cell repertoires and HIV-1 epitope variants. Repertoires were generated with immunoSEQ multiplex PCR, while TCRdb's copy carries only in-frame clones and drops some. The table includes approximately 90,000 clones, 60% to 80% detected once. Sequenced input: uncultured baseline CD8+ T cells from peripheral blood mononuclear cells (PBMCs). These TCRs come from a male donor with HIV.

The V gene is TRBV7-9, the J gene TRBJ1-2; D not resolved. The germline V gene has CDR1 SEHNR and CDR2 FQNEAQ (reference sequence). The CDR3 is 12 residues long. V shed 1 base and J shed 5 bases, with 5 bases lying between them. Here the CDR3 DNA reads TGTGCCAGCAGCTTAGAGGAATATGGCTACACCTTC. Amino acid sequence: CASSLEEYGYTF.

The chain links TRBV30 to TRBJ2-1; no firm D call. V lost 6 bases to trimming and J lost 6 bases, with 12 bases between them. This CDR3 is 12 amino acids long. Germline CDR1 and CDR2: GTSNPN and SVGIG (reference sequence). The CDR3 sequence: CACERISNEQFF. CDR3 DNA: TGTGCCTGCGAACGTATTAGCAATGAGCAGTTCTTC.

The sample holds a few counts of this clone. The V call is TRBV6-1, the J call TRBJ1-6; 8 bases line up with TRBD1. Germline CDR1 and CDR2: MNHNS and SASEGT. Losses at the gene ends were 4 bases for V and 10 bases for J; bases not matched to a gene: 6. This CDR3 region has 14 residues. The CDR3 here is CASSAGDRTSPLHF. The CDR3 DNA reads TGTGCCAGCAGTGCTGGGGACAGGACGTCACCCCTCCACTTT.

The chain is built from TRBV28 and TRBJ1-3; TRBD1 agrees at 10 bases. Trimming cost V 6 bases and J 0 bases; bases outside gene matches: 11. Per germline, CDR1 MDHEN and CDR2 SYDVKM. This CDR3 contains 18 residues. The CDR3 DNA follows: TGTGCCAGCAGCACACCCTGGGGGACAGGGGCCTCTGGAAACACCATATATTTT. This gives the protein CASSTPWGTGASGNTIYF.

The chain recombines TRBV6-5 with TRBJ1-4; D is ambiguous. V was shortened by 4 bases and J by 7 bases, with 13 bases between the two germline ends. This CDR3 has 14 residues. Germline CDR1 reads MNHEY; CDR2 reads SVGAGI. The DNA for the CDR3 is TGTGCCAGCAGTTTTACGCCGGGGTTTGAAAAACTGTTTTTT. Protein product: CASSFTPGFEKLFF.

The chain recombines TRBV6-6 with TRBJ1-5; D ambiguous. Germline CDR1 MNHNY, CDR2 SVGAGI (reference sequence). V was shortened by 8 bases and J by 0 bases, with 8 bases between the two germline ends. The CDR3 is made up of 13 amino acids. The CDR3 is CASDLYSNQPQHF. CDR3 DNA sequence: TGTGCCAGCGACCTCTATAGCAATCAGCCCCAGCATTTT.

This chain uses TRBV5-4 with TRBJ1-2; 7 bases align to TRBD1. Germline-derived CDR1 and CDR2 are SGHNT and YYREEE (reference sequence). This CDR3 comprises 14 residues. Losses at the gene ends were 0 bases for V and 5 bases for J; bases not matched to a gene: 4. This chain's CDR3 is CASSLGTGLYGYTF. Written as DNA, the CDR3 is TGTGCCAGCAGCTTGGGGACAGGCCTTTATGGCTACACCTTC.

This chain's CDR3 is CASSESTGQSPNYGYTF. The DNA for the CDR3 is TGTGCCAGCAGTGAAAGCACCGGACAGAGTCCTAACTATGGCTACACCTTC. The chain links TRBV6-1 to TRBJ1-2; D is possibly TRBD1 (6 bases). The germline V gene encodes CDR1 MNHNS and CDR2 SASEGT. The CDR3 totals 17 residues. V was clipped by 2 bases and J by 0 bases, with 16 bases between them.

The V call is TRBV19, the J call TRBJ1-1; D ambiguous. Germline V gene sequence: CDR1 LNHDA, CDR2 SQIVND (reference sequence). The CDR3 contains 17 residues. V was shortened by 3 bases and J by 1 base, with 18 bases between the two germline ends. The CDR3 DNA reads TGTGCCAGTAGTATTTCGGCCCAGCCCGTATCGAACACTGAAGCTTTCTTT. This codes for CASSISAQPVSNTEAFF.

This clone was observed once. The V and J genes are TRBV29-1 and TRBJ1-4; D unclear. The CDR3 runs 11 residues. Germline CDR1 reads SQVTM; CDR2 reads ANQGSEA. V was shortened by 0 bases and J by 7 bases, with 3 bases between the two germline ends. DNA of the CDR3: TGCAGCGTTGAAGATCGTGAAAAACTGTTTTTT. Translated, it gives CSVEDREKLFF.

This chain connects TRBV4-3 to TRBJ1-1; no clear D gene. The germline V gene encodes CDR1 LGHNA and CDR2 YSLEER. Trimming took off 5 bases at V and 3 bases at J, with 10 bases between the two ends. This CDR3 spans 13 amino acids. CDR3 bases: TGCGCCAGCAGCTCCAGTAGAGACACTGAAGCTTTCTTT. Amino acids: CASSSSRDTEAFF.

V and J are TRBV14 and TRBJ2-1, with TRBD2 matching 9 bases. The CDR3 runs to 13 residues. After removal of 6 bases from V and 8 bases from J, the junction contained 5 bases not matched to a gene. The germline V gene has CDR1 SGHDN and CDR2 FVKESK. CDR3 sequence: CASRSGRRDEQFF. The CDR3 DNA sequence: TGTGCCAGCAGGAGCGGGAGGCGGGATGAGCAGTTCTTC.

The chain has TRBV11-1 and TRBJ1-4; the D gene is possibly TRBD1 (5 bases). Looked up from germline, CDR1 is SGHAT and CDR2 is FQDESV (reference sequence). Trimming stripped 0 bases from V and 7 bases from J, with 18 bases between. This CDR3 region has 17 residues. This CDR3 is CASSLARDGIESEKLFF. The DNA of the CDR3 is TGTGCCAGCAGCTTAGCCCGGGACGGGATCGAGAGTGAAAAACTGTTTTTT.

V and J are TRBV6-1 and TRBJ2-3; 10 nucleotides line up with TRBD2. V lost 8 bases and J lost 6; bases outside the gene matches: 2. This CDR3 has 12 amino acids. CDR1 is MNHNS, CDR2 SASEGT, per germline. The CDR3: CASFSGRDTQYF. The CDR3, as DNA: TGTGCCAGCTTTAGCGGGAGGGATACGCAGTATTTT.

The chain couples TRBV5-6 to TRBJ1-6; TRBD1 matches at 10 bases. CDR3 length: 16 amino acids. V was pared by 4 bases and J by 4 bases, with 5 bases of the junction left unmatched. CDR1 and CDR2 (germline): SGHDT, YYEEEE. The CDR3 DNA reads TGTGCCAGCAGCGCAGGGACAGGGGCATATAATTCACCCCTCCACTTT. It yields the protein CASSAGTGAYNSPLHF.

The V call is TRBV12-2, the J call TRBJ2-1; the table gives TRBD1 as D, unverified against the DNA. TRBV12-2 is listed as a pseudogene. The CDR3 length is 14 residues. The CDR3 region is CASRSGGAENEQFF. CDR3 in DNA: TGTGCAAGTCGCTCCGGTGGGGCGGAGAATGAGCAGTTCTTC.

The chain links TRBV10-3 to TRBJ1-2, with a possible D match to TRBD1 (6 bases). Germline values: CDR1 ENHRY, CDR2 SYGVKD. V was pared by 5 bases and J by 6 bases, with 22 bases between. CDR3 length: 16 amino acids. This CDR3 reads CAISPQLGEGVNGYTF. Here the CDR3 DNA reads TGTGCCATCAGTCCTCAACTCGGAGAGGGGGTAAATGGCTACACCTTC.

In its sample, this clone was seen a few times. V is TRBV9 and J is TRBJ2-2, with 8 bases lining up with TRBD2. Germline V CDR1 and CDR2: SGDLS, YYNGEE. The CDR3 contains 15 residues. The V and J ends lost 3 bases and 5 bases, in that order; junction bases with no gene match: 6. In DNA form, the CDR3 reads TGTGCCAGCAGCGCTACTAGCGGAACAACCGGGGAGCTGTTTTTT. The encoded protein is CASSATSGTTGELFF. The variable domain in full, with the rest retrieved from reference TRBV9 and TRBJ2-2, is DSGVTQTPKHLITATGQRVTLRCSPRSGDLSVYWYQQSLDQGLQFLIQYYNGEERAKGNILERFSAQQFPDLHSELNLSSLELGDSALYFCASSATSGTTGELFFGEGSRLTVL.

V gene TRBV19 combines with J gene TRBJ2-3, with TRBD2 matching 11 bases. In germline, CDR1 is LNHDA, CDR2 SQIVND (reference sequence). The CDR3 runs to 18 residues. Trimming at V came to 3 bases and at J to 5 bases, leaving 13 bases not matched to a gene. The CDR3 spells CASSMVTSGSVGGDTQYF. CDR3 nucleotide sequence: TGTGCCAGTAGTATGGTCACTAGCGGGAGTGTGGGGGGAGATACGCAGTATTTT.

V and J are TRBV5-1 and TRBJ2-2, with D perhaps matching TRBD1 (6 bases). CDR3 size: 15 residues. V shed 2 bases and J shed 3 bases, with 11 bases lying between them. Per germline, CDR1 SGHRS and CDR2 YFSETQ. CDR3: CASSFQGRDTGELFF. The CDR3 DNA sequence: TGCGCCAGCAGCTTCCAGGGGCGCGACACCGGGGAGCTGTTTTTT.

The gene calls are TRBV6-5 and TRBJ2-7; 8 positions agree with TRBD2. The CDR3 covers 14 residues. V shed 6 bases and J 2 bases; nucleotides not matched to a gene: 6. The germline V gene encodes CDR1 MNHEY and CDR2 SVGAGI. The CDR3 reads CASRTPGGTYEQYF. CDR3 DNA: TGTGCCAGCAGGACCCCGGGAGGGACCTACGAGCAGTACTTC.

Comment on this clone: Compared with germline, one end of the junction differs, possibly owing to a read error. The rearrangement links TRBV7-7 to TRBJ2-5; tentatively, D is TRBD1 or TRBD2 (6 bases each). The CDR3 sequence is 15 residues long. Germline V lookup: CDR1 SSHAT, CDR2 FNYEAQ (reference sequence). This CDR3 is CASSLGGPGEETQYF. The CDR3 region has the DNA TGTGCTAGCAGCTTAGGAGGGCCAGGGGAAGAGACCCAGTACTTC.

J is TRBJ2-1 and V is TRBV9; 8 bases match TRBD1. The CDR3 has 16 residues. The ends lost 0 bases at V and 8 bases at J; junction bases unmatched: 10. Germline CDR1 reads SGDLS; CDR2 reads YYNGEE. CDR3 bases: TGTGCCAGCAGCGTAGCTATGAGACAGGGGATCGATGAGCAGTTCTTC. Translated, it gives CASSVAMRQGIDEQFF.

V gene TRBV25-1 combines with J gene TRBJ1-2, with D uncertain. The V gene lost 3 bases and the J gene lost 8 bases, with 13 bases spanning the gap. The CDR3 is 13 amino acids. Germline assignment: CDR1 MGHDK and CDR2 SYGVNS. The CDR3: CASSEVVWGGYTF. CDR3 nucleotide sequence: TGTGCCAGCAGTGAGGTGGTTTGGGGAGGCTACACCTTC.

The chain recombines TRBV7-9 with TRBJ2-3; tentative D call: TRBD2 (5 bases). This CDR3 contains 16 residues. CDR1 SEHNR and CDR2 FQNEAQ come from the germline V gene (reference sequence). V shed 3 bases and J shed 0 bases, with 13 bases lying between them. The CDR3 DNA follows: TGTGCCAGCAGCTTCGGGGAGCGATTTAGCACAGATACGCAGTATTTT. Protein: CASSFGERFSTDTQYF.

A single count supports this clone. The rearrangement joins TRBV28 to TRBJ2-7; 7 nucleotides align to TRBD2. Germline-derived CDR1 and CDR2 are MDHEN and SYDVKM. V shed 3 bases and J 3 bases; nucleotides not matched to a gene: 11. There are 16 residues in the CDR3. As DNA, the CDR3 is TGTGCCAGCAGTTTCGGCGGGGCTAGCGGAAACTACGAGCAGTACTTC. Amino acids: CASSFGGASGNYEQYF. The variable domain in full, completed from reference TRBV28 and TRBJ2-7, reads DVKVTQSSRYLVKRTGEKVFLECVQDMDHENMFWYRQDPGLGLRLIYFSYDVKMKEKGDIPEGYSVSREKKERFSLILESASTNQTSMYLCASSFGGASGNYEQYFGPGTRLTVT.

This chain connects TRBV11-1 to TRBJ2-7; either TRBD1 or TRBD2 may fit D (5 bases each). CDR1 and CDR2 from the germline V gene are SGHAT and FQDESV (reference sequence). The ends were cut back, 6 bases at V and 7 bases at J, with 16 bases in the middle. This CDR3 is 13 amino acids long. CDR3 in amino acids: CASRHNRDLEQYF. CDR3 sequence (DNA): TGTGCCAGCAGGCACAACCGGGACCTGGAGCAGTACTTC.

This clone came up once. The V and J genes are TRBV28 and TRBJ1-2; D is uncertain. This CDR3 is 14 amino acids long. The V gene's germline CDR1 is MDHEN and CDR2 SYDVKM. The V gene lost 8 bases and the J gene lost 7 bases, with 20 bases spanning the gap. The CDR3 DNA reads as TGTGCCAGCCAATCAGGTTCGGTCCTCTCTGGCTACACCTTC. Translated: CASQSGSVLSGYTF.

This chain joins TRBV18 and TRBJ1-3; D is undetermined. The CDR3 length is 15 residues. Germline V gene lookup returns CDR1 KGHSH and CDR2 LQKENI. V lost 6 bases, J lost 4 bases, and 16 bases lay in between. In nucleotides, the CDR3 is TGTGCCAGCTCGGGGTTCGAGGTATCAGGAAACACCATATATTTT. It encodes CASSGFEVSGNTIYF.

This clone was observed a handful of times. The J gene is TRBJ2-1, the V gene TRBV5-1, with TRBD2 matching over 9 bases. Per germline, CDR1 SGHRS and CDR2 YFSETQ. The CDR3 sequence is 14 residues long. V trimming: 9 bases; J trimming: 7 bases; junction bases outside the gene matches: 11. CDR3 in DNA: TGCGCCACCACCCCGGGAGCGGGAGGAAATGAGCAGTTCTTC. Translating gives CATTPGAGGNEQFF.